The rows below give T cell receptor beta chains drawn from one sample of a study of T cell responses to AZD1222 COVID-19 vaccine. Here immunoSEQ multiplex PCR was the method, and the copy in TCRdb shows in-frame clones only, minus some. The table records around 84,000 clones, about 82% of them present only once. The input for sequencing was peripheral blood, taken on day 0 of AZD1222 vaccination. The receptors originated from an adult in good health. CDR3s include the opening cysteine and the closing phenylalanine or tryptophan. D genes are given only for firm matches.

d_call: TRBD1; v_call: TRBV30; cdr3_aa: CAWSTGGSYEQYF
d_call: TRBD1; v_call: TRBV24-1; cdr3_aa: CATSETDRGLRETQYF
d_call: .; v_call: TRBV10-1; cdr3_aa: CASSVGTAGETQYF
d_call: TRBD1; v_call: TRBV5-1; cdr3_aa: CASSLGGGGSYEQYF
d_call: .; v_call: TRBV30; cdr3_aa: CAWMGGGNTEAFF
d_call: .; v_call: TRBV6-5; cdr3_aa: CASRRQNYENTEAFF
d_call: .; v_call: TRBV2; cdr3_aa: CARQGFVNTEAFF
d_call: TRBD2; v_call: TRBV6-2/TRBV6-3; cdr3_aa: CASSYSLAGVLSSYNEQFF
d_call: .; v_call: TRBV12-5; cdr3_aa: CASGPFQNYGYTF
d_call: TRBD2; v_call: TRBV7-8; cdr3_aa: CASSPGLAGVQGEQYF
d_call: TRBD1; v_call: TRBV10-3; cdr3_aa: CATEGGADNSPLHF
d_call: .; v_call: TRBV7-3; cdr3_aa: CASSPSTANTEAFF
d_call: .; v_call: TRBV11-2; cdr3_aa: CASSLRVGRGTYEQYF
d_call: TRBD1; v_call: TRBV6-2/TRBV6-3; cdr3_aa: CASSYTGPDRGYEQYF
d_call: .; v_call: TRBV15; cdr3_aa: CATSRQAAGQLQFF
d_call: .; v_call: TRBV5-1; cdr3_aa: CASSRDTASGGYTF
d_call: TRBD1; v_call: TRBV13; cdr3_aa: CASSLRGPDTQYF
d_call: TRBD1; v_call: TRBV7-2; cdr3_aa: CASTPVPGGRSEQFF
d_call: TRBD1; v_call: TRBV19; cdr3_aa: CASSSRGQGDYEQYF
d_call: TRBD1; v_call: TRBV5-6; cdr3_aa: CASSSPRADRNYGYTF
d_call: .; v_call: TRBV7-3; cdr3_aa: CASSLIGPRTNTGELFF
d_call: TRBD1; v_call: TRBV15; cdr3_aa: CATSRDLTGGYGNTIYF
d_call: .; v_call: TRBV28; cdr3_aa: CASSVGRSYEQYF
d_call: TRBD1; v_call: TRBV29-1; cdr3_aa: CSAQIPFDRAYGYTF
d_call: .; v_call: TRBV10-2; cdr3_aa: CASRKNTEAFF
d_call: TRBD1; v_call: TRBV7-7; cdr3_aa: CASSQGTGVQETQYF
d_call: TRBD1; v_call: TRBV24-1; cdr3_aa: CATRGRQGAANEKLFF
d_call: TRBD2; v_call: TRBV5-1; cdr3_aa: CASSVLPGGYEQYF
d_call: TRBD1; v_call: TRBV7-2; cdr3_aa: CASSAAGQGTNEQFF
d_call: TRBD1; v_call: TRBV27; cdr3_aa: CASRPPRGFGAGELFF
d_call: .; v_call: TRBV4-2; cdr3_aa: CASSPLVRDSYEQYF
d_call: .; v_call: TRBV3-1/TRBV3-2; cdr3_aa: CASSLTPGETDTQYF
d_call: .; v_call: TRBV9; cdr3_aa: CASSVGVTRSGAHEQYF
d_call: TRBD2; v_call: TRBV6-4; cdr3_aa: CANGASGSWTDTQYF
d_call: .; v_call: TRBV11-2; cdr3_aa: CASSSPTGTYGYTF
d_call: TRBD1; v_call: TRBV3-1/TRBV3-2; cdr3_aa: CASSQDRDRLQAFF
d_call: .; v_call: TRBV4-3; cdr3_aa: CASGEGSGDTQYF
d_call: .; v_call: TRBV20-1; cdr3_aa: CSGVTGDEQFF
d_call: .; v_call: TRBV6-2/TRBV6-3; cdr3_aa: CASSPRRGLSTDTQYF
d_call: .; v_call: TRBV5-1; cdr3_aa: CASTQGPFSGNTIYF
d_call: .; v_call: TRBV7-8; cdr3_aa: CASSFQGGGQETQYF
d_call: .; v_call: TRBV24-1; cdr3_aa: CATSDLPDRGWEAFF
d_call: .; v_call: TRBV7-3; cdr3_aa: CASSSRGGANEQFF
d_call: .; v_call: TRBV6-5; cdr3_aa: CASSYQGYTF
d_call: TRBD1; v_call: TRBV7-3; cdr3_aa: CASSFQGAGKEAFF